Following are 8 T cell receptor beta chains from one sample sequenced in a study of T-cell reconstitution after alpha-beta-depleted transplantation in children. Unique molecular identifiers were used in preparing the TCRbeta library. TCRdb used MiXCR to reprocess the PCR reads, holding one entry per CDR3 protein. The data contain under 25,000 distinct CDR3 sequences, 13% of them singletons. Sequenced here: PBMCs, mostly from graft donor cells, sampled 60 days after TCRalphabeta/CD19-depleted stem cell transplant. These receptors came from a female patient aged 2-15 years who had a stem cell transplant for congenital amegakaryocytic thrombocytopenia, so the T cells may come from the graft donor.

This clonotype was detected ten times or more. J is TRBJ2-7 and V is TRBV6-5, with TRBD1 identical over 7 bases. The CDR3 totals 11 residues. Germline CDR1 and CDR2: MNHEY and SVGAGI. V lost 8 bases, J lost 10 bases, and 8 bases stayed unmatched. This CDR3 is CASQMGTVQYF. The DNA for the CDR3 is TGTGCCAGCCAAATGGGGACAGTTCAGTACTTC.

In this sample, this clonotype turned up many times. The gene calls are TRBV20-1 and TRBJ2-5; no reliable D call. CDR1 is DFQATT and CDR2 is SNEGSKA in the germline V gene (reference sequence). Trimming took 3 bases from V and 2 from J, leaving 13 bases between them. This CDR3 has 14 amino acids. CDR3 coding DNA: TGCAGTGCTAGGCCCAGGTCTACTCAAGAGACCCAGTACTTC. Translation gives CSARPRSTQETQYF.

This clonotype was seen at least ten times. The rearrangement joins TRBV12-3 or TRBV12-4 to TRBJ2-1; TRBD2 aligns across 8 bases. Trimming cost V 5 bases and J 5 bases; bases outside gene matches: 8. This CDR3 has 15 amino acids. This CDR3 reads CASSPRGSGNNEQFF. As DNA, the CDR3 is TGTGCCAGCAGTCCCCGCGGTAGCGGGAACAATGAGCAGTTCTTC.

This clonotype showed up many times. The rearrangement joins TRBV6-5 to TRBJ2-6; D not certain. The CDR3 is 14 residues long. V was shortened by 5 bases and J by 3 bases, with 8 bases between the two germline ends. CDR1 and CDR2 (germline): MNHEY, SVGAGI. The chain's CDR3 is CASSLPFGANVLTF. DNA for the CDR3: TGTGCCAGCAGTCTCCCCTTTGGGGCCAACGTCCTGACTTTC.

This clonotype was seen ten or more times. The rearrangement joins TRBV2 to TRBJ2-3, with D unresolved. The V gene's germline CDR1 is SNHLY and CDR2 FYNNEI. The CDR3 covers 15 residues. V shed 2 bases and J shed 2 bases, with 11 bases lying between them. CDR3 nucleotide sequence: TGTGCCAGCAGTGAAAGCTGGGTTAACACAGATACGCAGTATTTT. Protein product: CASSESWVNTDTQYF.

In its sample, this clonotype was seen many times. This chain uses TRBV14 with TRBJ1-1; D gene unclear. Trimming took 2 bases from V and 3 from J, leaving 7 bases between them. This CDR3 spans 13 amino acids. The V gene's germline CDR1 is SGHDN and CDR2 FVKESK. The CDR3 sequence is CASSQNGDTEAFF. The CDR3 DNA follows: TGTGCCAGCAGCCAAAACGGGGACACTGAAGCTTTCTTT.

This clonotype was detected many times. V is TRBV20-1 and J is TRBJ2-7; D not resolved. The germline V gene encodes CDR1 DFQATT and CDR2 SNEGSKA (reference sequence). There are 13 residues in the CDR3. The ends were cut back, 3 bases at V and 5 bases at J, with 14 bases in the middle. CDR3 in DNA: TGCAGTGCTAGGACTCTTCCTTCAGACGAGCAGTACTTC. Translated: CSARTLPSDEQYF.

This clonotype was counted ten times or more. This rearrangement joins TRBV25-1 to TRBJ1-2; D may be TRBD1 (5 bases). V shed 1 base and J shed 7 bases, with 16 bases lying between them. The CDR3 consists of 15 residues. CDR1 is MGHDK, CDR2 SYGVNS, per germline. DNA of the CDR3: TGTGCCAGCAGTGAATCAATAGGGGCCGATCTTGGCTACACCTTC. As protein: CASSESIGADLGYTF.